This T cell receptor (beta chain) was sequenced in a study of T cell responses to AZD1222 COVID-19 vaccine (TCRdb year 2021). Notes on the research overall: AZD1222 recipients given second doses at about 4 weeks or at about 12 weeks were pooled, since spike-specific TCR depth and breadth were not found to differ between the two schedules. Enrollment into the trials was organized by age into subgroups of 18-55, 56-69 and 70-plus years, and those subgroups contained around 150, 28 and 57 TCR-sequenced participants, respectively. TCR sequencing was performed for fewer than 250 trial participants, of whom 207 were given two doses of AZD1222 and around 26 were given two doses of MenACWY control vaccine.

CDR1 is given as SGHAT and CDR2 as FQNNGV, both from the germline V gene. Compared with germline, V lacks 3 bases and J lacks 8 bases; bases without a gene match: 10. The CDR3 runs 16 residues from the cysteine to the phenylalanine. The entry retains the CDR3 DNA only, 48 bases that are in frame from base 1. The CDR3 regions of human TCRbeta chains were subjected to immunosequencing. The paper's data handling went like this. TCRs in the repertoires were compared against a reference library of SARS-CoV-2-specific TCRs that had been generated with the MIRA antigen-specificity platform. Breadth was defined as the fraction of unique TCRs that were SARS-CoV-2-associated, and depth was defined as the fraction of total T cells that were SARS-CoV-2-associated. Using the MIRA data, every spike-specific TCR was mapped to the spike region that the TCR reacted to and assigned to either a CD4 or a CD8 class. Log10-transformed breadth and depth values were compared by one-way ANOVA with Sidak's multiple comparisons tests. As stored in TCRdb, this immuneACCESS dataset retains in-frame rearrangements with V and J assigned. A fraction of the clones does not appear; measured against another copy, unresolved V genes explain less than half of the discrepancy, and the remainder lacks a known reason. The DNA was the basis for D and trimming; V, J and clone size are from that table. In all, the sample holds 100,000 or so clones, and roughly 82% of those were seen once. 4% to 6% of the sample goes to the ten largest clones.

The sample's time point label, in plain terms: baseline before first vaccination. Vaccinee samples were obtained from the UK trials COV001 and COV002, which included a single-blind randomized controlled phase 2/3 trial of AZD1222 (ChAdOx1 nCoV-19) in healthy adults. For TCRbeta chain sequencing, PBMC samples from trial participants were taken at day 0 and at day 28 after the second dose. Only one count was recorded for this clone. Its antigen is unknown. Base qualities are not provided; no much larger clone lies one nucleotide away. Summary of the overall study and its limitations: Spike-specific TCR breadth and depth rose significantly after two AZD1222 doses compared with day 0 and with MenACWY recipients. Nearly half of unique spike-specific TCRs reportedly recognized epitopes outside regions mutated in the B.1.351 and B.1.1.7 variants. No day 14 peak-response samples were available, so repertoires were characterized only after the peak T cell response. The 56-69-year group was small, and its depth increase did not reach significance, likely because of low power. Conclusions about previously exposed vaccinees were limited because only a handful of AZD1222 recipients were SARS-CoV-2 seropositive at baseline. Participants were mostly white British and included more females than males, and it was suggested by the authors that clonal diversity may have been underestimated. CD4 TCRs associated with the vaccine covered the entire spike protein, and the dominant responses were in regions 160-218 and 743-854.

The TCR was taken from an adult in good health. Sequencing was performed on peripheral blood, taken on day 0 of AZD1222 vaccination. The V and J genes are TRBV11-2 and TRBJ1-2; 12 bases in the middle match TRBD1. This receptor carries the CDR3 CASSFPPGQGAEGYTF. The bases read TGTGCCAGCAGCTTCCCTCCGGGACAGGGGGCTGAAGGCTACACCTTC.